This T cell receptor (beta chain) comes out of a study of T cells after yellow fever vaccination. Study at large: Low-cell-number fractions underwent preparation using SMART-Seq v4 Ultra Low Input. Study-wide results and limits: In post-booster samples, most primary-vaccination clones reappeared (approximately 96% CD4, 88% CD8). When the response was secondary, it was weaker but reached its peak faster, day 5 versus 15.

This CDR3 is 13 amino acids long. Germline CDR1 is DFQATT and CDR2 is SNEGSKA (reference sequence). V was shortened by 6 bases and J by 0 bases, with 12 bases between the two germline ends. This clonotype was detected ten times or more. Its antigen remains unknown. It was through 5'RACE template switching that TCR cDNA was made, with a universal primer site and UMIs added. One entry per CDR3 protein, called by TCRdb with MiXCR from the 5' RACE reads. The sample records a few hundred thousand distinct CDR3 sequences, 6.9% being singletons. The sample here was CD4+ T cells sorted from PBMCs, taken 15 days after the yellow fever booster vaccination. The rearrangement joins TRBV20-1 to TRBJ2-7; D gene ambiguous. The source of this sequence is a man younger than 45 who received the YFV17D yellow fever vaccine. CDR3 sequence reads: CSARTASSYEQYF. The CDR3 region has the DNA TGCAGTGCGCGGACGGCTAGCTCCTACGAGCAGTACTTC.